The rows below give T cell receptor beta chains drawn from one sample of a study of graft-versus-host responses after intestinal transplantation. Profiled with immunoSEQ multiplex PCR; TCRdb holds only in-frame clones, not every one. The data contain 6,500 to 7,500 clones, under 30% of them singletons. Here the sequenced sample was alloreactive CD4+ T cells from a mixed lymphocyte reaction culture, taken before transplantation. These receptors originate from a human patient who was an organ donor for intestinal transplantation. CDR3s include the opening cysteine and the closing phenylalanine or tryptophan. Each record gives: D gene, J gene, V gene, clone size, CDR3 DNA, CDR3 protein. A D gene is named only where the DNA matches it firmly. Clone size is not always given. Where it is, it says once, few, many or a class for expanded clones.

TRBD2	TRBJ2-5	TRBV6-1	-	TGTGCCATCAGTGAGTCGACGGGACTAGCGGGAGGAGAGACCCAGTACTTC	CAISESTGLAGGETQYF
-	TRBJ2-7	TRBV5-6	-	TGTGCCAGCAGCTCGGGTTACGAGCAGTACTTC	CASSSGYEQYF
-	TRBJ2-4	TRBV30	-	TGTGCCTGGAGTTCAGGGATTGGGGGGGACAGTCTAGCCAAAAACATTCAGTACTTC	CAWSSGIGGDSLAKNIQYF
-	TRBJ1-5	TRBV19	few	TGTGCCAGTAGTATCCCCCCTGACCGGAAATCAGCCCAGCATTTT	CASSIPPDRKSAQHF
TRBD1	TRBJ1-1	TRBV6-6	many	TGTGCCAGCAGTTACGTGGGGACAGGGGGCTTCACATTT	CASSYVGTGGFTF
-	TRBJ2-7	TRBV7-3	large	TGTGCCAGCAGCTTAAGACCAGGAGCGGCCTACGAGCAGTACTTC	CASSLRPGAAYEQYF
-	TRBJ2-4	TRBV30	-	TGTGCCTGGAGTGTACTCGGGCAAGTCCTAGCCAAAAACATTCAGTACTTC	CAWSVLGQVLAKNIQYF
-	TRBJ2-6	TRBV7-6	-	TGTGCCAGCAGCACGGGACGGAACTCTGGGGCCAACGTCCTGACTTTC	CASSTGRNSGANVLTF
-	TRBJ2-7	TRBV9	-	TGTGCCAGCAGCGTTACCCAGGGGTACGAGCAGTACTTC	CASSVTQGYEQYF
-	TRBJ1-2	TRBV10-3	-	TGTGCCATCAGTGAGTCGGGTTTTGGCTACACCTTC	CAISESGFGYTF
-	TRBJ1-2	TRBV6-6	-	TGTGCCAGCAGTTACTCGACGGGGGGAGGCTACACCTTC	CASSYSTGGGYTF
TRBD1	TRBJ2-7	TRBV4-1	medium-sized	TGCGCCAGCAGCCAAGTGTGGACAGGGAGGTACGAGCAGTACTTC	CASSQVWTGRYEQYF
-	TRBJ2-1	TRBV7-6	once	TGTGCCAGCAGCCGAGGACTCAGGGACTCCTACAATGAGCAGTTCTTC	CASSRGLRDSYNEQFF
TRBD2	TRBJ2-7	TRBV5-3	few	TGTGCCAGCAGCTCTGGACTAGCGGGAGTTTACGAGCAGTACTTC	CASSSGLAGVYEQYF
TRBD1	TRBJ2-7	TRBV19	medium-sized	TGTGCCACCGCCCGGGACAGAGCCTACGAGCAGTACTTC	CATARDRAYEQYF
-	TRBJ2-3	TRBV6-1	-	TGTGCCAGCAGGGGGGAGATGGCAGATACGCAGTATTTT	CASRGEMADTQYF
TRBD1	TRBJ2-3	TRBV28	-	TGTGCCAGCAGTTCCCAAGGACAGGGTCCATCAACAGATACGCAGTATTTT	CASSSQGQGPSTDTQYF
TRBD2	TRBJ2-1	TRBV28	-	TGTGCCAGCAGTTTTACCGCGGGAGCCTACAATGAGCAGTTCTTC	CASSFTAGAYNEQFF
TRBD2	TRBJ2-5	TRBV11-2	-	TGTGCCAGCAGCCTAGCGGGAGGGTACGAGACCCAGTACTTC	CASSLAGGYETQYF
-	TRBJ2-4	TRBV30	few	TGTGCCTGGAGTTCAGGGGTTGGAGGGGACAGTCTAGCCAAAAACATTCAGTACTTC	CAWSSGVGGDSLAKNIQYF
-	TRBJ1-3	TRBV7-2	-	TGTGCCAGCAGCTTAGTCGGGACAACTGGAAACACCATATATTTT	CASSLVGTTGNTIYF
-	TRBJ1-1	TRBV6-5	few	TGTGCCAGCAGTTACATCTTGGGGGGCACTGAAGCTTTCTTT	CASSYILGGTEAFF
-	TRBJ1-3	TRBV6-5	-	TGTGCCAGCAGTTACTCGATTACAAACCCTGGAAACACCATATATTTT	CASSYSITNPGNTIYF
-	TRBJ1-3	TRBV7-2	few	TGTGCCAGCAGCCCAGTCCTGGAGTTCGGAAACACCATATATTTT	CASSPVLEFGNTIYF
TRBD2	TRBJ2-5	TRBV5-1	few	TGCGCCAGCAGCCCCGTAGCGGGAGGGGAAGAGACCCAGTACTTC	CASSPVAGGEETQYF
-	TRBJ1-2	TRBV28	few	TGTGCCAGCAGTTTATCAGGAAACTATGGCTACACCTTC	CASSLSGNYGYTF
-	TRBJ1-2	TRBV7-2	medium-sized	TGTGCCAGCAGCTTAGTAGGAGGCTACACCTTC	CASSLVGGYTF
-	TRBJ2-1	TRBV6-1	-	TGTGCCAGCAAGTCGGTTTACTCCTACAATGAGCAGTTCTTC	CASKSVYSYNEQFF
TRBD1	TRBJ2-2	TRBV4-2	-	TGTGCCAGCAGCGCCAGGACAGGGCCGAACACCGGGGAGCTGTTTTTT	CASSARTGPNTGELFF
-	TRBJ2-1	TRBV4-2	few	TGTGCCAGCAGCCAAGGAGGTAGGATAGATGAGCAGTTCTTC	CASSQGGRIDEQFF
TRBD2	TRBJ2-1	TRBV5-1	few	TGCGCCAGCAGCTTGGAACTAGCGTTCGATGAGCAGTTCTTC	CASSLELAFDEQFF
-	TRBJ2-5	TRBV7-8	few	TGTGCCAGCAGCGTAAACCAAGAGACCCAGTACTTC	CASSVNQETQYF
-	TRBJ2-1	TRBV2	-	TGTGCCAGCAGTAGGGCTTCCCCTGGTGAGCAGTTCTTC	CASSRASPGEQFF
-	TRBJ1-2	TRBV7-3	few	TGTGCCAGCAGCCGTGTCTGGGGCTACACCTTC	CASSRVWGYTF
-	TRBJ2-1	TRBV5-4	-	TGTGCCAGCAGCTTGATAGGAGGTAATGAGCAGTTCTTC	CASSLIGGNEQFF
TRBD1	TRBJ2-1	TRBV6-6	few	TGTGCCAGCAAGAAACAGGGGTCGGGCTCCTACAATGAGCAGTTCTTC	CASKKQGSGSYNEQFF
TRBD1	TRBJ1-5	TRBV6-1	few	TGTGCCAGCAGGGACAGGGGGCGGCTGAGTCCCCAGCATTTT	CASRDRGRLSPQHF
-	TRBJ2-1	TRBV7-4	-	TGTGCCAGCAGCTTAGTTGCCACCTACAATGAGCAGTTCTTC	CASSLVATYNEQFF
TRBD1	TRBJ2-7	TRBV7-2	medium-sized	TGTGCCAGCAGCCCACAGGGGGCCCTCTCCTACGAGCAGTACTTC	CASSPQGALSYEQYF
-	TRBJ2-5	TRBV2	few	TGTGCCAGCAGTGTCCCTAAAGAGACCCAGTACTTC	CASSVPKETQYF
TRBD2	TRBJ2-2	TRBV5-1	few	TGCGCCAGCAGCTGGGGACTAGCGGGAGGGAACACCGGGGAGCTGTTTTTT	CASSWGLAGGNTGELFF